Listed below are T cell receptor beta chains from one sample, sequenced in a study of blood T cell repertoires in COVID-19. The protocol was immunoSEQ multiplex PCR, while the TCRdb copy is restricted to in-frame clones and leaves out a portion. The sample gives approximately 130,000 clones, more than 60% of which show up once; 2.2% is in the top ten. The specimen sequenced was peripheral blood. These TCRs come from a woman aged 65 to 85 with acute or convalescent COVID-19. CDR3s include the opening cysteine and the closing phenylalanine or tryptophan. D genes are given only for firm matches. The size field is filled for only some rows; it gives once, few, many or a size class.

clone size: -
J gene: TRBJ2-1
V gene: TRBV10-3
D gene: TRBD2
CDR3 DNA: TGTGCCATCAGTGATTGGGGGGGGAATGAGCAGTTCTTC
CDR3 protein: CAISDWGGNEQFF

clone size: once
J gene: TRBJ2-7
V gene: TRBV5-1
D gene: -
CDR3 DNA: TGCGCCAGCAGCTCCGACAAGTCCGAGCAGTACTTC
CDR3 protein: CASSSDKSEQYF

clone size: once
J gene: TRBJ2-1
V gene: TRBV10-2
D gene: -
CDR3 DNA: TGCGCCCAGACACGGAAGGACTCGAGATGTAACTGTGAGCAGTTCTTC
CDR3 protein: CAQTRKDSRCNCEQFF

clone size: -
J gene: TRBJ2-3
V gene: TRBV27
D gene: -
CDR3 DNA: TGTGCCAGCAGTTTCGACTCCCCCCCCCATTCGGATACGCAGTATTTT
CDR3 protein: CASSFDSPPHSDTQYF

clone size: -
J gene: TRBJ2-1
V gene: TRBV19
D gene: TRBD2
CDR3 DNA: TGTGCCAGTAGTATTCGGGCTAGCGGGACCTCAACTACCTACAATGAGCAGTTCTTC
CDR3 protein: CASSIRASGTSTTYNEQFF

clone size: -
J gene: TRBJ2-7
V gene: TRBV2
D gene: TRBD1
CDR3 DNA: TGTGCCAGCAGGTTGCGGGACAGGGGTCAGTACGAGCAGTACTTC
CDR3 protein: CASRLRDRGQYEQYF

clone size: -
J gene: TRBJ2-1
V gene: TRBV11-2
D gene: -
CDR3 DNA: TGTGCCAGCAGCTTAGGACGAGCGACCTACAATGAGCAGTTCTTC
CDR3 protein: CASSLGRATYNEQFF

clone size: -
J gene: TRBJ1-1
V gene: TRBV7-7
D gene: -
CDR3 DNA: TGTGCTAGCAGCATTGGACAGAACACTGAAGCTTTCTTT
CDR3 protein: CASSIGQNTEAFF

clone size: -
J gene: TRBJ1-1
V gene: TRBV7-2
D gene: -
CDR3 DNA: TGTGCCAGCAGCCAGCGTCAAGGATCGGACACTGAAGCTTTCTTT
CDR3 protein: CASSQRQGSDTEAFF

clone size: once
J gene: TRBJ1-1
V gene: TRBV7-2
D gene: -
CDR3 DNA: TGTGCCAGCAGCCGGAGGGGGGGCACTGAAGCTTTCTTT
CDR3 protein: CASSRRGGTEAFF

clone size: -
J gene: TRBJ2-7
V gene: TRBV27
D gene: -
CDR3 DNA: TGTGCCAGCAGCCTAAGCGGGCCACCCTACGAGCAGTACTTC
CDR3 protein: CASSLSGPPYEQYF

clone size: -
J gene: TRBJ2-1
V gene: TRBV6-5
D gene: TRBD2
CDR3 DNA: TGTGCCAGCAGTTACGGCGGGGGGGCCCGGAATGAGCAGTTCTTC
CDR3 protein: CASSYGGGARNEQFF

clone size: few
J gene: TRBJ2-3
V gene: TRBV5-1
D gene: -
CDR3 DNA: TGCGCCAGCAGCTCCCTCGGGATCACAGATACGCAGTATTTT
CDR3 protein: CASSSLGITDTQYF

clone size: -
J gene: TRBJ2-2
V gene: TRBV12-3/TRBV12-4
D gene: -
CDR3 DNA: TGTGCCAGCAGTCCGAGTAACACCGGGGAGCTGTTTTTT
CDR3 protein: CASSPSNTGELFF

clone size: -
J gene: TRBJ1-1
V gene: TRBV5-4
D gene: TRBD1
CDR3 DNA: TGTGCCAGCAGCCCCCGACAGGGGATGAACACTGAAGCTTTCTTT
CDR3 protein: CASSPRQGMNTEAFF

clone size: -
J gene: TRBJ1-2
V gene: TRBV18
D gene: TRBD1
CDR3 DNA: TGTGCCAGCTCACCTACAGGGGGCGCGGGAGGCTACACCTTC
CDR3 protein: CASSPTGGAGGYTF

clone size: -
J gene: TRBJ1-1
V gene: TRBV28
D gene: -
CDR3 DNA: TGTGCCAGCCGCGGCGGGAACACTGAAGCTTTCTTT
CDR3 protein: CASRGGNTEAFF

clone size: -
J gene: TRBJ1-1
V gene: TRBV5-1
D gene: TRBD1
CDR3 DNA: TGCGCCAGCAGCCCCGGGGACAGAACAAGGAACACTGAAGCTTTCTTT
CDR3 protein: CASSPGDRTRNTEAFF

clone size: once
J gene: TRBJ1-1
V gene: TRBV12-5
D gene: -
CDR3 DNA: TGTGCTAGTGGCACAGCACGGGGGGGAGGCTACGGTGAAGCTTTCTTT
CDR3 protein: CASGTARGGGYGEAFF

clone size: -
J gene: TRBJ1-1
V gene: TRBV11-2
D gene: TRBD1
CDR3 DNA: TGTGCCAGCAGCTTCCGCCCGGACAGGGAGAACACTGAAGCTTTCTTT
CDR3 protein: CASSFRPDRENTEAFF

clone size: -
J gene: TRBJ2-3
V gene: TRBV5-4
D gene: TRBD2
CDR3 DNA: TGTGCCAGCAGCCCTCGACTAGCGGGGGCGGATACGCAGTATTTT
CDR3 protein: CASSPRLAGADTQYF

clone size: -
J gene: TRBJ2-5
V gene: TRBV7-3
D gene: -
CDR3 DNA: TGTGCCAGCAGCTCCCAAGCCCAAGAGACCCAGTACTTC
CDR3 protein: CASSSQAQETQYF

clone size: -
J gene: TRBJ1-3
V gene: TRBV11-2
D gene: -
CDR3 DNA: TGTGCCAGCAGCTTTGAGTTCCCTGGAAACACCATATATTTT
CDR3 protein: CASSFEFPGNTIYF

clone size: -
J gene: TRBJ1-2
V gene: TRBV15
D gene: -
CDR3 DNA: TGTGCCACCAGCAGCGACCTAGGGGACTATGGCTACACCTTC
CDR3 protein: CATSSDLGDYGYTF

clone size: -
J gene: TRBJ2-3
V gene: TRBV6-2/TRBV6-3
D gene: -
CDR3 DNA: TGTGCCAGCAGTAGGGACTTCACGCAGTATTTT
CDR3 protein: CASSRDFTQYF

clone size: -
J gene: TRBJ2-7
V gene: TRBV19
D gene: TRBD2
CDR3 DNA: TGTGCCAGTAGTTTGGAAGGACTAGCGGGATCCTACGAGCAGTACTTC
CDR3 protein: CASSLEGLAGSYEQYF

clone size: once
J gene: TRBJ2-1
V gene: TRBV5-1
D gene: -
CDR3 DNA: TGCGCCAGCAGCTTAGGCACTTTGGGGCCCTACAATGAGCAGTTCTTC
CDR3 protein: CASSLGTLGPYNEQFF

clone size: few
J gene: TRBJ1-2
V gene: TRBV7-8
D gene: -
CDR3 DNA: TGTGCCAGCAGCCTAATCCCAGCTAACTATGGCTACACCTTC
CDR3 protein: CASSLIPANYGYTF

clone size: -
J gene: TRBJ2-2
V gene: TRBV2
D gene: TRBD1
CDR3 DNA: TGTGCCAGCAGACCACAGGGGGCCGGGGAGCTGTTTTTT
CDR3 protein: CASRPQGAGELFF